What follows are 24 T cell receptor beta chains derived from one specimen sequenced in a study of shared T cell receptors in the human thymus. Assay used: immunoSEQ multiplex PCR; TCRdb lists only in-frame clones, some missing. Of around 730,000 clones listed, 80% to 90% are singletons. The same data also went into a second study, on human thymus T cells.

The sample comprised thymocytes. Receptors originate from a girl under three years old with a congenital heart defect.

The genes are TRBV4-1 and TRBJ2-7, with 8 bases fitting TRBD1. CDR1 and CDR2 from the germline V gene are MGHRA and YSYEKL. The CDR3 runs 15 residues. V shed 0 bases and J 7 bases; nucleotides not matched to a gene: 8. The CDR3 spells CASSQEYPGGPEQYF. The CDR3 coding sequence is TGCGCCAGCAGCCAAGAATATCCAGGGGGCCCGGAGCAGTACTTC.

This clone has a handful of counts. The chain couples TRBV14 to TRBJ2-1; TRBD2 agrees at 9 bases. The CDR3 runs 22 residues. After removal of 0 bases from V and 3 bases from J, the junction contained 21 bases not matched to a gene. Germline V gene sequence: CDR1 SGHDN, CDR2 FVKESK. The CDR3 DNA is TGTGCCAGCAGCCAAGATCGGGTTGCGGGGGGGCCGATCTCTCCCGGCTACAATGAGCAGTTCTTC. Translating gives CASSQDRVAGGPISPGYNEQFF.

V gene TRBV7-9 combines with J gene TRBJ1-6, with 7 positions matching TRBD1. The CDR3 sequence is 17 residues long. CDR1 and CDR2 (germline): SEHNR, FQNEAQ (reference sequence). The J segment lost 6 bases and the V segment lost 4 bases, leaving 12 bases of the junction unmatched. This CDR3 reads CASSCPGQSDLNSPLHF. CDR3 nucleotide sequence: TGTGCCAGCAGCTGTCCGGGACAGTCCGATCTTAATTCACCCCTCCACTTT.

This chain links TRBV5-1 with TRBJ2-7, with TRBD1 matching 8 bases. With 3 bases clipped from V and 2 bases from J, the junction kept 7 bases outside the gene matches. There are 15 residues in the CDR3. Germline values: CDR1 SGHRS, CDR2 YFSETQ. The CDR3 region is CASSSETGAPYEQYF. In DNA form, the CDR3 reads TGCGCCAGCAGCTCGGAGACAGGGGCTCCCTACGAGCAGTACTTC. Variable domain in full (rest from reference TRBV5-1 and TRBJ2-7): KAGVTQTPRYLIKTRGQQVTLSCSPISGHRSVSWYQQTPGQGLQFLFEYFSETQRNKGNFPGRFSGRQFSNSRSEMNVSTLELGDSALYLCASSSETGAPYEQYFGPGTRLTVT.

The chain couples TRBV7-9 to TRBJ2-7, with 10 nucleotides matching TRBD1. V lost 1 base and J lost 3; bases outside the gene matches: 9. CDR3 length: 17 residues. Germline CDR1 reads SEHNR; CDR2 reads FQNEAQ (reference sequence). The CDR3 reads CASSLGGLGQGRYEQYF. CDR3 coding DNA: TGTGCCAGCAGCTTAGGGGGTTTGGGACAGGGGCGCTACGAGCAGTACTTC.

The rearrangement uses TRBV28 and TRBJ1-2; 7 bases are shared with TRBD1. Germline-derived CDR1 and CDR2 are MDHEN and SYDVKM. The CDR3 runs 15 residues. J was trimmed by 7 bases and V by 8 bases; bases with no gene match: 16. CDR3 sequence (DNA): TGTGCCAGCCGCGGGGGGACAGCTACTGCCTGTGGCTACACCTTC. This gives the protein CASRGGTATACGYTF.

This clone was counted once. The V gene is TRBV5-4, the J gene TRBJ2-3, with D unclear. CDR3 length equals 14 residues. CDR1 is SGHNT, CDR2 YYREEE, per germline (reference sequence). Trimming removed 0 bases from V and 2 bases from J, with 7 bases in between. CDR3 sequence (DNA): TGTGCCAGCAGCTTGGGTAGAATCACAGATACGCAGTATTTT. Its translation: CASSLGRITDTQYF.

The chain carries TRBV4-1 and TRBJ2-1; TRBD1 matches at 9 bases. CDR1 is MGHRA, CDR2 YSYEKL, per germline. V lost 0 bases and J lost 1; bases outside the gene matches: 7. The CDR3 length is 18 residues. The CDR3 spells CASSQDYRTGVSYNEQFF. The CDR3 DNA reads as TGCGCCAGCAGCCAAGATTATCGGACAGGGGTTTCCTACAATGAGCAGTTCTTC.

CDR3 sequence: CASSLPQIQGNPIFLHF. Here the CDR3 DNA reads TGTGCCAGCAGTTTGCCCCAAATACAGGGTAACCCTATATTCCTCCACTTT. This sequence joins TRBV28 and TRBJ1-6; a weak D match, TRBD1 (6 bases). V was pared by 3 bases and J by 15 bases, with 27 bases between. Germline CDR1 MDHEN, CDR2 SYDVKM. The CDR3 is 17 residues long.

The chain combines TRBV6-1 with TRBJ1-2; the D gene is possibly TRBD1 (6 bases). The germline V gene encodes CDR1 MNHNS and CDR2 SASEGT. The CDR3 runs to 13 residues. V was shortened by 7 bases and J by 4 bases, with 13 bases between the two germline ends. CDR3 region: CASTPTGPYGYTF. DNA for the CDR3: TGTGCCAGCACTCCGACAGGACCCTATGGCTACACCTTC.

V is TRBV27 and J is TRBJ2-1, with D perhaps TRBD2 (6 bases). The length of the CDR3 is 16 residues. V gave up 6 bases and J gave up 0 bases, with 15 bases separating them. Germline V gene lookup returns CDR1 MNHEY and CDR2 SMNVEV (reference sequence). CDR3 DNA sequence: TGTGCCAGCAGGCCCCGAGCGGGCCGCTCCTACAATGAGCAGTTCTTC. It codes for CASRPRAGRSYNEQFF.

This clone was detected only a few times. V usage is TRBV15 and J usage is TRBJ2-1; D is unresolved. Germline-derived CDR1 and CDR2 are LNHNV and YYDKDF (reference sequence). The CDR3 extends over 14 amino acids. With 4 bases removed from V and 6 bases from J, the gap between germline ends came to 13 bases. The CDR3 here is CATSKAELLNEQFF. CDR3 coding DNA: TGTGCCACCAGCAAGGCGGAGCTTCTCAATGAGCAGTTCTTC. Drawing the rest from reference TRBV15 and TRBJ2-1, the complete variable domain is DAMVIQNPRYQVTQFGKPVTLSCSQTLNHNVMYWYQQKSSQAPKLLFHYYDKDFNNEADTPDNFQSRRPNTSFCFLDIRSPGLGDTAMYLCATSKAELLNEQFFGPGTRLTVL.

The rearrangement joins TRBV28 to TRBJ2-2; 7 bases are a match to TRBD2. The trim removed 7 bases at V and 3 bases at J, leaving 8 bases unmatched. CDR3 length: 15 residues. Germline loops: CDR1 MDHEN, CDR2 SYDVKM. In nucleotides, the CDR3 is TGTGCCAGCAACATTGGGGGGGACTACACCGGGGAGCTGTTTTTT. Protein product: CASNIGGDYTGELFF.

The chain recombines TRBV25-1 with TRBJ2-5, with 9 bases fitting TRBD2. The trim removed 3 bases at V and 1 base at J, leaving 12 bases unmatched. The CDR3 is made up of 18 amino acids. Germline CDR1 and CDR2: MGHDK and SYGVNS. The DNA of the CDR3 is TGTGCCAGCAGTGATCCCGTTCGAAGCGGGGGGTTCCAAGAGACCCAGTACTTC. This sequence encodes CASSDPVRSGGFQETQYF.

CDR3 protein: CASSPRTGLRYTF. The CDR3 DNA reads TGTGCCAGCAGCCCTCGGACAGGCCTGCGCTACACCTTC. This rearrangement joins TRBV7-9 to TRBJ1-2; TRBD1 aligns across 7 bases. CDR1 and CDR2 from the germline V gene are SEHNR and FQNEAQ (reference sequence). This CDR3 is built from 13 residues. With V trimmed by 5 bases and J by 9 bases, 9 bases remained unmatched.

V gene TRBV28 combines with J gene TRBJ1-1; possibly TRBD1 for D (5 bases). The germline V gene encodes CDR1 MDHEN and CDR2 SYDVKM. This CDR3 region has 16 residues. V lost 2 bases and J lost 1, with 14 bases in between. The CDR3 DNA is TGTGCCAGCAGTTTAATATCAGGGAGGGGGAACACTGAAGCTTTCTTT. It translates to CASSLISGRGNTEAFF.

The J gene is TRBJ2-2, the V gene TRBV30; 7 bases match TRBD1. The trim removed 5 bases at V and 4 bases at J, leaving 1 base unmatched. Germline V gene data show CDR1 as GTSNPN and CDR2 as SVGIG (reference sequence). This CDR3 has 12 residues. Here the CDR3 reads CAWGDSTGELFF. Written as DNA, the CDR3 is TGTGCCTGGGGGGACAGCACCGGGGAGCTGTTTTTT.

The sample holds a few counts of this clone. DNA of the CDR3: TGTGCCAGCAGGGTAAGGGCCAGGGAAAAAGAAGAGCAGTACTTC. This sequence encodes CASRVRAREKEEQYF. This chain connects TRBV6-1 to TRBJ2-7; D is perhaps TRBD1 (5 bases). Germline loops: CDR1 MNHNS, CDR2 SASEGT. The CDR3 has 15 residues. Trimming pared 6 bases from V and 7 bases from J, leaving 22 bases between.

The chain combines TRBV5-4 with TRBJ2-3; TRBD2 aligns across 10 bases. The CDR3 contains 16 residues. Trimming cost V 4 bases and J 4 bases; bases outside gene matches: 9. Germline V gene data show CDR1 as SGHNT and CDR2 as YYREEE (reference sequence). The CDR3 DNA reads TGTGCCAGCAGCACTCCTAGCGGGGGAGAACCAGATACGCAGTATTTT. Translation gives CASSTPSGGEPDTQYF.

This clone was seen just once. In DNA, the CDR3 is TGCAGCGCTGGGGGACAGCAGAACACTGAAGCTTTCTTT. Amino acids: CSAGGQQNTEAFF. The chain links TRBV29-1 to TRBJ1-1; 7 positions agree with TRBD1. J lost 1 base, V lost 7 bases, and 6 bases had no gene match. Germline values: CDR1 SQVTM, CDR2 ANQGSEA. This CDR3 is 13 amino acids long.

J is TRBJ2-1 and V is TRBV9; D might be TRBD2 (5 bases). Looked up from germline, CDR1 is SGDLS and CDR2 is YYNGEE. V lost 0 bases and J lost 11, with 15 bases in between. The CDR3 loop spans 14 amino acids. CDR3 in amino acids: CASSVAGSEIKQFF. The DNA of the CDR3 is TGTGCCAGCAGCGTAGCTGGTAGCGAGATAAAGCAGTTCTTC.

The rearrangement joins TRBV14 to TRBJ2-3; TRBD2 agrees at 7 bases. The ends lost 1 base at V and 0 bases at J; junction bases unmatched: 7. The CDR3 length is 17 residues. CDR1 and CDR2 (germline): SGHDN, FVKESK. CDR3 sequence reads: CASSQGPSGTSTDTQYF. CDR3 coding DNA: TGTGCCAGCAGCCAAGGGCCTAGCGGTACTAGCACAGATACGCAGTATTTT.

CDR3 nucleotide sequence: TGCGCCAGCAGCTTGGTAGTGCGGGGGGAGTTACTGAACACTGAAGCTTTCTTT. Amino acid sequence: CASSLVVRGELLNTEAFF. This rearrangement joins TRBV5-1 to TRBJ1-1, with D tentatively TRBD1 (5 bases). Germline V gene lookup returns CDR1 SGHRS and CDR2 YFSETQ. This CDR3 region has 18 residues. Trimming took 0 bases from V and 0 from J, leaving 18 bases between them.

Concerning this clone: The identical CDR3 is also encoded by other nucleotide sequences in the sample. The V and J genes are TRBV7-2 and TRBJ1-6; 10 nucleotides agree with TRBD1. The CDR3 extends over 17 amino acids. The germline V gene encodes CDR1 SGHTA and CDR2 FQGNSA. Trimming at V came to 5 bases and at J to 6 bases, leaving 10 bases not matched to a gene. CDR3 coding DNA: TGTGCCAGCAGCCAAACGGGACAGGGGATTGTTAATTCACCCCTCCACTTT. Translating gives CASSQTGQGIVNSPLHF.